This T cell receptor (beta chain) was obtained from a study of vaccination and CD4 T cells after COVID-19. Once obtained from cultured CD4+ T cells, the DNA was sequenced using the Oncomine TCR Beta short-read assay. TCRdb independently ran MiXCR on the PCR reads; one entry per CDR3 protein. The table lists 25,000 or so distinct CDR3 sequences, around two thirds of them singletons. A remark on this clonotype: Its antigen is undetermined.

CDR1 and CDR2 from the germline V gene are DFQATT and SNEGSKA (reference sequence). V gave up 5 bases and J gave up 8 bases, with 21 bases separating them. The CDR3 runs to 14 residues. Treatment defined: approximately 11-day PBMC culture with coronavirus spike peptide pools or control peptides (ViraFEST assay). The input for sequencing was CD4+ T cells from blood, cultured in vitro, taken after SARS-CoV-2 vaccination. The chain links TRBV20-1 to TRBJ1-1, with D possibly matching TRBD1 (5 bases). This TCR derives from a human donor who received a COVID-19 vaccine. The CDR3 loop is CSAGAGVYFQEAFF. In DNA, the CDR3 is TGCAGTGCTGGGGCGGGGGTCTACTTCCAGGAAGCTTTCTTT.